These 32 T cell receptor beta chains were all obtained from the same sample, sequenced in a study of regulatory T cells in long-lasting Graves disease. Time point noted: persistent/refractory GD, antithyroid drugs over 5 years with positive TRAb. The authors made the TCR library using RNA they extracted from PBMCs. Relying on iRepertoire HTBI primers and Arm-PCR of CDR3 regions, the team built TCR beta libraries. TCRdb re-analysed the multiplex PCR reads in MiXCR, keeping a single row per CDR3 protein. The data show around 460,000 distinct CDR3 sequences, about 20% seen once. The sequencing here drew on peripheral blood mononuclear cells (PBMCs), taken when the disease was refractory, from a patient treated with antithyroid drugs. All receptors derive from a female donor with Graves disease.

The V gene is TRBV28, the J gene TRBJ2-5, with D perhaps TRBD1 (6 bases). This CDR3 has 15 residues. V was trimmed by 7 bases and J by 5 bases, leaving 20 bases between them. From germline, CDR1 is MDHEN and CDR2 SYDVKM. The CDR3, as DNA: TGTGCCAGCACCTCCGCGGCAGGGGTTGGGGAGACCCAGTACTTC. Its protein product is CASTSAAGVGETQYF.

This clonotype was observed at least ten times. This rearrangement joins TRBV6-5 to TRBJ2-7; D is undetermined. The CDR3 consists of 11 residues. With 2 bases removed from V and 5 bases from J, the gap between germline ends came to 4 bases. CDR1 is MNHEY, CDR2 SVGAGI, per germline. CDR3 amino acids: CASSYDDEQYF. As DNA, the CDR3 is TGTGCCAGCAGTTACGACGACGAGCAGTACTTC.

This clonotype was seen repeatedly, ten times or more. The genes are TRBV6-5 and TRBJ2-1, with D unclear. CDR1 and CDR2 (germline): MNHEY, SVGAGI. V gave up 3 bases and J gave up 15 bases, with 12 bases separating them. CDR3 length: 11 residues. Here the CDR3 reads CASSYGLATFF. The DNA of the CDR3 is TGTGCCAGCAGTTATGGGCTTGCAACGTTCTTC.

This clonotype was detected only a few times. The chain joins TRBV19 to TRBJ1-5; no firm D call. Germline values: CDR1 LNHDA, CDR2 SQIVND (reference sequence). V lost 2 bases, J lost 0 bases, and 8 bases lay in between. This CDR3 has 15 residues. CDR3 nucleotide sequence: TGTGCCAGTAGTATATTACACGGTAGCAATCAGCCCCAGCATTTT. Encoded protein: CASSILHGSNQPQHF.

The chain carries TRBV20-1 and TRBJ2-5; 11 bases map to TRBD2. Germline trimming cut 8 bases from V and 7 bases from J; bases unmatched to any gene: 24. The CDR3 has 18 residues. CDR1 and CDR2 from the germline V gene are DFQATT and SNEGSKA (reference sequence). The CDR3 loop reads CSPSTPPLSGGASMTQYF. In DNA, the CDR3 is TGCAGTCCATCAACCCCCCCTCTTAGCGGGGGGGCCTCTATGACCCAGTACTTC.

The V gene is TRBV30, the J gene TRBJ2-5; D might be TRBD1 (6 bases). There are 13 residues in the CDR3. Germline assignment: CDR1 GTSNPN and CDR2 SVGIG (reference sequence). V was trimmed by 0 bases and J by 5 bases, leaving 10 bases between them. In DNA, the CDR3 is TGTGCCTGGAGTGTCAGGGGATGGGAGACCCAGTACTTC. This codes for CAWSVRGWETQYF.

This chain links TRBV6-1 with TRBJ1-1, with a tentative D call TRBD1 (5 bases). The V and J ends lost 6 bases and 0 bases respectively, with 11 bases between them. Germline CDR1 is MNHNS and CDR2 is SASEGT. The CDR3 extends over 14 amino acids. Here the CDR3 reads CASSPGLMNTEAFF. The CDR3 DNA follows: TGTGCCAGCAGCCCGGGACTTATGAACACTGAAGCTTTCTTT.

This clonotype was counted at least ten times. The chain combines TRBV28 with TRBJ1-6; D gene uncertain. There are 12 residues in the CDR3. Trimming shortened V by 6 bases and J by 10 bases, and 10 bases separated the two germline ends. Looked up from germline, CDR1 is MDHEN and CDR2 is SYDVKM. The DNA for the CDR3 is TGTGCCAGCAGGGAGGTGGACTCACCCCTCCACTTT. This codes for CASREVDSPLHF. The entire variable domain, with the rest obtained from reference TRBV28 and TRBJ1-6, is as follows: DVKVTQSSRYLVKRTGEKVFLECVQDMDHENMFWYRQDPGLGLRLIYFSYDVKMKEKGDIPEGYSVSREKKERFSLILESASTNQTSMYLCASREVDSPLHFGNGTRLTVT.

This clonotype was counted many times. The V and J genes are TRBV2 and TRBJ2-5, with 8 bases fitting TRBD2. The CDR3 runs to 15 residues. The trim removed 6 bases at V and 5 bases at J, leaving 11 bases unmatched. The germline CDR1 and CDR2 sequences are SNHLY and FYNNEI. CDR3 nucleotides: TGTGCCAGCAGCGACCGGGGGGGCCCGCGGGAGACCCAGTACTTC. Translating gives CASSDRGGPRETQYF.

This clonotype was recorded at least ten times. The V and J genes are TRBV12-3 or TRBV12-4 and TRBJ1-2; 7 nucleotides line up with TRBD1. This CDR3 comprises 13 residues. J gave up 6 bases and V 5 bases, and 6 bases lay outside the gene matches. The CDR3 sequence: CASSPQGGNGYTF. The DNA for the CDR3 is TGTGCCAGCAGTCCCCAGGGGGGCAATGGCTACACCTTC.

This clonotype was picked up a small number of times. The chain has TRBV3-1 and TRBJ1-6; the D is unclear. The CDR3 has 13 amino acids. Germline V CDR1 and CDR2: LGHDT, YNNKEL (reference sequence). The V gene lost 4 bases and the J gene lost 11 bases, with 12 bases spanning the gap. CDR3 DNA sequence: TGTGCCAGCAGCCCGCACCTGAGGGCACCCCTCCACTTT. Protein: CASSPHLRAPLHF.

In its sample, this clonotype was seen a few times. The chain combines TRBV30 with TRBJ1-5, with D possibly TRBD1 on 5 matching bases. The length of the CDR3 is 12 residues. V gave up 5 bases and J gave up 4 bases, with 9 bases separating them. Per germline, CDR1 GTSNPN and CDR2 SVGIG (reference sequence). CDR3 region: CAWSRVNQPQHF. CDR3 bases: TGTGCCTGGTCCAGGGTAAATCAGCCCCAGCATTTT. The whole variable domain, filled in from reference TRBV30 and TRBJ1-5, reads SQTIHQWPATLVQPVGSPLSLECTVEGTSNPNLYWYRQAAGRGLQLLFYSVGIGQISSEVPQNLSASRPQDRQFILSSKKLLLSDSGFYLCAWSRVNQPQHFGDGTRLSIL.

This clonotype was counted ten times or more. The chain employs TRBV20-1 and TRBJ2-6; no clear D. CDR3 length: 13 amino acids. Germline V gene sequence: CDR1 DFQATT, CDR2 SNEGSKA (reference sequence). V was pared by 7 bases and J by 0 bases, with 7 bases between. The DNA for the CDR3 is TGCAGTGTTAGTCGCTCTGGGGCCAACGTCCTGACTTTC. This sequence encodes CSVSRSGANVLTF.

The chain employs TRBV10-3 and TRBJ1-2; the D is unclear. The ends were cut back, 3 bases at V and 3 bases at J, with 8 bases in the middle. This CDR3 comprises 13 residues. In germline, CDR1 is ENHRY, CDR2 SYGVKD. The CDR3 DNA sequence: TGTGCCATCAGTGACAGCCGGGACTATGGCTACACCTTC. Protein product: CAISDSRDYGYTF.

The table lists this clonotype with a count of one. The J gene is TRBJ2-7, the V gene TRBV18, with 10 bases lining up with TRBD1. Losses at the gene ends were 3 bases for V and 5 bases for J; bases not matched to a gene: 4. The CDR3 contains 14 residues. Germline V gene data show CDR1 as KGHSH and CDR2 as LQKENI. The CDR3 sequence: CASSPLGTGDEQYF. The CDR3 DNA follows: TGTGCCAGCTCACCTCTTGGGACAGGGGACGAGCAGTACTTC.

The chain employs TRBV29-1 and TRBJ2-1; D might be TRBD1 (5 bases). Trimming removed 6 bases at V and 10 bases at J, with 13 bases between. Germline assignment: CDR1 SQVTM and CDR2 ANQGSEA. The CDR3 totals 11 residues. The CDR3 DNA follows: TGCAGCGTCCGACGCAGGGTAGAGCAGTTCTTC. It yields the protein CSVRRRVEQFF.

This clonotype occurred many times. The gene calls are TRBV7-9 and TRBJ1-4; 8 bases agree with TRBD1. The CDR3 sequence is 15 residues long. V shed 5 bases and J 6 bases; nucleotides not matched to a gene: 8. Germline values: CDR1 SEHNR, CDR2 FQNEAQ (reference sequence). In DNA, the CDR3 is TGTGCCAGCAGCCCCGGACAGGGCGTTGATGAAAAACTGTTTTTT. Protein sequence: CASSPGQGVDEKLFF.

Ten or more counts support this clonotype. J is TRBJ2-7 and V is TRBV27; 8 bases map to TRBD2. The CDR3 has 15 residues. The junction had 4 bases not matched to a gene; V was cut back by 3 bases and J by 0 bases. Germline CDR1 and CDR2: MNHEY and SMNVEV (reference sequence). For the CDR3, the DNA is TGTGCCAGCAGTTTGACTAGCGAGAGCTCCTACGAGCAGTACTTC. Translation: CASSLTSESSYEQYF.

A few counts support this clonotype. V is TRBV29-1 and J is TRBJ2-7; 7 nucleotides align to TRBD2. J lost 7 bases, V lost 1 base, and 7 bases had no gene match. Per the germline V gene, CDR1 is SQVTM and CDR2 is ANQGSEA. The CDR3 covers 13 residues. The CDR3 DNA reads TGCAGCGTTGAAGTTGATACCGGGGGGGAGCAGTACTTC. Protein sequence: CSVEVDTGGEQYF.

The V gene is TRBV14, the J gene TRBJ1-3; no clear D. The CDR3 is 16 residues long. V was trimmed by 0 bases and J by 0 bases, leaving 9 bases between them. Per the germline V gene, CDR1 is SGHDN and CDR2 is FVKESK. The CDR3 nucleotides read TGTGCCAGCAGCCAAGATATGCAGTACTCTGGAAACACCATATATTTT. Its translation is CASSQDMQYSGNTIYF.

The CDR3 here is CASSTQTGGWSGYTF. The DNA of the CDR3 is TGTGCCAGTAGTACCCAGACAGGCGGTTGGAGTGGCTACACCTTC. The chain couples TRBV19 to TRBJ1-2, with D perhaps TRBD1 (6 bases). Germline V gene sequence: CDR1 LNHDA, CDR2 SQIVND (reference sequence). CDR3 size: 15 residues. V was shortened by 4 bases and J by 7 bases, with 19 bases between the two germline ends.

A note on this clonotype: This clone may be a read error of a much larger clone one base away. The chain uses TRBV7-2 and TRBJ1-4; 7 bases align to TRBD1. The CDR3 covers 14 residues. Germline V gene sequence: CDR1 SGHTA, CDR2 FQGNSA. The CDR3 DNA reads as TGTGCCAGCAGCTTACAGGGGGTTAATGAAGAACTGTTTTTT. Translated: CASSLQGVNEELFF.

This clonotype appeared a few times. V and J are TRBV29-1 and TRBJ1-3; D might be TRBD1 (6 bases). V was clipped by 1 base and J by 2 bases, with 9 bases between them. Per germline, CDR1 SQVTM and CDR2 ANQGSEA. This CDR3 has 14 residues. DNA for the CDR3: TGCAGCGTTGAAGGGGGGGGGCCTGGAAACACCATATATTTT. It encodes CSVEGGGPGNTIYF. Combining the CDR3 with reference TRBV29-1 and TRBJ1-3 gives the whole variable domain SAVISQKPSRDICQRGTSLTIQCQVDSQVTMMFWYRQQPGQSLTLIATANQGSEATYESGFVIDKFPISRPNLTFSTLTVSNMSPEDSSIYLCSVEGGGPGNTIYFGEGSWLTVV.

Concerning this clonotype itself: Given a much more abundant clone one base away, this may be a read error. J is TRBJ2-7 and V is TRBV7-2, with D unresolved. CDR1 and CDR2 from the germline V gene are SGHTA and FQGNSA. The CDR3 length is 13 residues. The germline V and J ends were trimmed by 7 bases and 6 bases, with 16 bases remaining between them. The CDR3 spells CASNTMDGSEQYF. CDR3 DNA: TGTGCCAGCAACACAATGGACGGTTCCGAGCAGTACTTC.

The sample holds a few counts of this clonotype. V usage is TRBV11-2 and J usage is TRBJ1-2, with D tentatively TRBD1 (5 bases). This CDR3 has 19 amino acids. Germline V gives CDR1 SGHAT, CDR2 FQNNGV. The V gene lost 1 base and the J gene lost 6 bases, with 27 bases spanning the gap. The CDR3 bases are TGTGCCAGCAGCTTAGCAGGGAGGAGCGGAATGGGGAGGGAAGATGGCTACACCTTC. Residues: CASSLAGRSGMGREDGYTF.

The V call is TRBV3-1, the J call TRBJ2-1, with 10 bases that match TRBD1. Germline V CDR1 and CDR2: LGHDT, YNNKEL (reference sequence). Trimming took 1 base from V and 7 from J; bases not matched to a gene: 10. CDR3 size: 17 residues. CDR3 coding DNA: TGTGCCAGCAGCCAAGTCGGGACAGGGGATTTGTGGAATGAGCAGTTCTTC. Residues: CASSQVGTGDLWNEQFF.

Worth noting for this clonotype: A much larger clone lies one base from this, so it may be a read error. DNA of the CDR3: TGTGCCAGGAGCCAAAGGGACAGGGGGAACGAGCAGTACTTC. This encodes CARSQRDRGNEQYF. J is TRBJ2-7 and V is TRBV7-9, with TRBD1 identical over 11 bases. With V trimmed by 9 bases and J by 5 bases, 9 bases remained unmatched. The CDR3 sequence is 14 residues long. Germline V CDR1 and CDR2: SEHNR, FQNEAQ (reference sequence).

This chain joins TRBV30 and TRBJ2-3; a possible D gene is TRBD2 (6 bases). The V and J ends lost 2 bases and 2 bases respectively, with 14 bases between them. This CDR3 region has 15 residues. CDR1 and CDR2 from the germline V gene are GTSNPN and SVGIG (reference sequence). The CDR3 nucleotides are TGTGCCTGGAGTCCCCTGGGCGGGGCCACAGATACGCAGTATTTT. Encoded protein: CAWSPLGGATDTQYF.

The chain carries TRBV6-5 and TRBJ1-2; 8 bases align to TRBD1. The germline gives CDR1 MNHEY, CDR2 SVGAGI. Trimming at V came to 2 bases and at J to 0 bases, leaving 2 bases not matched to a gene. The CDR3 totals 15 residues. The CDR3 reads CASSYQGASNYGYTF. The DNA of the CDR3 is TGTGCCAGCAGTTACCAGGGGGCCTCTAACTATGGCTACACCTTC.

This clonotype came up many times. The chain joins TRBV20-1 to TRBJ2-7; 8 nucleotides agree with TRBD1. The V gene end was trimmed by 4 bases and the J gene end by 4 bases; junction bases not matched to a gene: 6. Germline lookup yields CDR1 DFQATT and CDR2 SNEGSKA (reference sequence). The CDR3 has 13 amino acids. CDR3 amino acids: CSANLQGEYEQYF. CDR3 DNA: TGCAGTGCTAACTTACAGGGGGAGTACGAGCAGTACTTC.

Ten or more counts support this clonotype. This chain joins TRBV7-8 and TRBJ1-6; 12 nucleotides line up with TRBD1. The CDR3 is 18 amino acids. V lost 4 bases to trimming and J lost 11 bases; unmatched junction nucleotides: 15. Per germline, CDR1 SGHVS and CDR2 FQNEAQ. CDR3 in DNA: TGTGCCAGCAGCTCCTTAGAACCGGGACAGGGGGCGGGGACACCCCTCCACTTT. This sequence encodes CASSSLEPGQGAGTPLHF. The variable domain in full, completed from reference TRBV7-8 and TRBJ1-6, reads GAGVSQSPRYKVAKRGQDVALRCDPISGHVSLFWYQQALGQGPEFLTYFQNEAQLDKSGLPSDRFFAERPEGSVSTLKIQRTQQEDSAVYLCASSSLEPGQGAGTPLHFGNGTRLTVT.

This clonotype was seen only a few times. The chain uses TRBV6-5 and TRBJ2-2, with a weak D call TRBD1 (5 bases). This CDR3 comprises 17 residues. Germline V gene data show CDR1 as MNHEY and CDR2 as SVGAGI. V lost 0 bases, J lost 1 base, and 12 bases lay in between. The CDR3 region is CASSYSKGRVNTGELFF. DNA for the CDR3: TGTGCCAGCAGTTACTCAAAAGGCAGGGTGAACACCGGGGAGCTGTTTTTT.